This is a list of T cell receptor beta chains from one sample in a study of shared clonotypes between healthy human individuals. Assay: immunoSEQ multiplex PCR; the TCRdb copy retains only in-frame clones and omits some. The sample lists 550,000 to 700,000 clones; around 73% were seen once. Sequences were obtained from memory CD4+ T cells sorted from blood. Source of these receptors: a woman aged 30 to 39 in good health. The CDR3 runs from the conserved cysteine through the conserved F or W. Each record gives: CDR3 DNA, CDR3 protein, clone size, J gene, V gene, D gene. D genes are given only for firm matches. Clone size is not always given. Where it is, it says once, few, many or a class for expanded clones.

TGTGCCAGTTCGGGGGGACAGCCCCAGCATTTT,CASSGGQPQHF,.,TRBJ1-5,TRBV19,.
TGCAGTGCTCCCTTTTATGGCTACACCTTC,CSAPFYGYTF,few,TRBJ1-2,TRBV20-1,.
TGTGCCGCAGGGCGGGAGGAGGGCGAGCAGTACTTC,CAAGREEGEQYF,.,TRBJ2-7,TRBV7-3,TRBD2
TGTGCCAGCAGGATGGACCTGAACACCGGGGAGCTGTTTTTT,CASRMDLNTGELFF,.,TRBJ2-2,TRBV6-1,.
TGCGCCAGCAACCAGGGACAGGGGGACTCCGGAGAGCAGTACTTC,CASNQGQGDSGEQYF,.,TRBJ2-5,TRBV5-1,TRBD1
TGTGCCAGCAGTTTGAGGGCCCGGGCGAACACCGGGGAGCTGTTTTTT,CASSLRARANTGELFF,.,TRBJ2-2,TRBV27,.
TGCGCCAGCAGGGCCCAGACAGGAACGGGCTACACCTTC,CASRAQTGTGYTF,.,TRBJ1-2,TRBV10-2,.
TGTGCCAGCAGCTTAATGAGGAATCGACTGTTTTTT,CASSLMRNRLFF,.,TRBJ1-4,TRBV7-2,.
TGTGCCAGCAGCCCGGGATTAAACACTGAAGCTTTCTTT,CASSPGLNTEAFF,.,TRBJ1-1,TRBV5-4,.
TGTGCCAGCAGCCCAAGACTAGCGGGAGCTCCTACAAACGAAGTTTCCTACAATGAGCAGTTCTTC,CASSPRLAGAPTNEVSYNEQFF,.,TRBJ2-1,TRBV21-1,.
TGTGCCAGCAGTGCTAGGACAGGGGAGCAGTTCTTC,CASSARTGEQFF,.,TRBJ2-1,TRBV6-4,TRBD1
TGTGCCAGCTCACGAGGGGCTTTTGCCTACGAGCAGTACTTC,CASSRGAFAYEQYF,many,TRBJ2-7,TRBV18,.
TGTGCCAGCAGTTCCGGACAGGGCAATCAGCCCCAGCATTTT,CASSSGQGNQPQHF,.,TRBJ1-5,TRBV6-6,TRBD1
TGCGCCAGCAGCAATCATCAACCGGGACTAGCGGGACAAACCTACAATGAGCAGTTCTTC,CASSNHQPGLAGQTYNEQFF,few,TRBJ2-1,TRBV10-1,TRBD2
TGCGCCAGCAGTGAGTTCGGGGCGGCGGGAAACACCATATATTTT,CASSEFGAAGNTIYF,.,TRBJ1-3,TRBV10-1,.